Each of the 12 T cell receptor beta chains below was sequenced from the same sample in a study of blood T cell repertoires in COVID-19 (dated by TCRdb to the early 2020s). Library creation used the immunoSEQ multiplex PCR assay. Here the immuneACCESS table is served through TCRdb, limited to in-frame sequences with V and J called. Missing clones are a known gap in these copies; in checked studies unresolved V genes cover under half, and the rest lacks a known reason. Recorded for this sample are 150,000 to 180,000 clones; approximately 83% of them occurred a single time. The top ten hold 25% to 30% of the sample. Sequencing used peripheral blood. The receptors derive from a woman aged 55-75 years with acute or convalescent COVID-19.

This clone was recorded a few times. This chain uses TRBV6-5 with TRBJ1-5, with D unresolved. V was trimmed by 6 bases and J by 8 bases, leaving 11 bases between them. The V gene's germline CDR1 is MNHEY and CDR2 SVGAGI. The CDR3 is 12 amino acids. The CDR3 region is CASSTAREPQHF. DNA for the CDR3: TGTGCCAGCAGCACCGCCCGAGAGCCCCAGCATTTT.

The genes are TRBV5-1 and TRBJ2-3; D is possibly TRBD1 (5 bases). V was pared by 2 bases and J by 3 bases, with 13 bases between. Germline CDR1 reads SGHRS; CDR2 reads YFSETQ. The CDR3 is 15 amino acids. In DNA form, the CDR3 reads TGCGCCAGCAGCTTTAATAGGGGAAAAACAGATACGCAGTATTTT. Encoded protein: CASSFNRGKTDTQYF.

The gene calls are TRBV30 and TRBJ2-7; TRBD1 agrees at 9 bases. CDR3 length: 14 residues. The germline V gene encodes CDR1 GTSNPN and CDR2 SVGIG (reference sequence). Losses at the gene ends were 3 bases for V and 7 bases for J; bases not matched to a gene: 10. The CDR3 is CAWSKRDRAGEQYF. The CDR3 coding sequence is TGTGCCTGGAGCAAAAGGGACAGGGCTGGGGAGCAGTACTTC.

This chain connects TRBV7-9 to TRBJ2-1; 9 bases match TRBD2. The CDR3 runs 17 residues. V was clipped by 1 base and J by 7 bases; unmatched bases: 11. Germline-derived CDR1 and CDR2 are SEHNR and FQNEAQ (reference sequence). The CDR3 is CASSLGVEGTSKNEQFF. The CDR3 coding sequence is TGTGCCAGCAGCTTAGGGGTAGAGGGGACTAGCAAGAATGAGCAGTTCTTC.

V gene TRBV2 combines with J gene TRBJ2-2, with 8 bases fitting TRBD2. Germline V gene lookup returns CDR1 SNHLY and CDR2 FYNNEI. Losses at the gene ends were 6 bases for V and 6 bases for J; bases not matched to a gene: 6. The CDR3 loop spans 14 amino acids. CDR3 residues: CASRERGLPGELFF. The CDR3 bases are TGTGCCAGCAGGGAGCGGGGGTTACCCGGGGAGCTGTTTTTT. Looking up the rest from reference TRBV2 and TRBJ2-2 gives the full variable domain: EPEVTQTPSHQVTQMGQEVILRCVPISNHLYFYWYRQILGQKVEFLVSFYNNEISEKSEIFDDQFSVERPDGSNFTLKIRSTKLEDSAMYFCASRERGLPGELFFGEGSRLTVL.

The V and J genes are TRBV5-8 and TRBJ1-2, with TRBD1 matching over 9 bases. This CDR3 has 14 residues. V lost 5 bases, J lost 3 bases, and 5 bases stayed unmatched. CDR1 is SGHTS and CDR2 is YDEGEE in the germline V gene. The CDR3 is CASRETGGDYGYTF. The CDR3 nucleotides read TGTGCCAGCAGAGAGACAGGGGGTGACTATGGCTACACCTTC.

The CDR3 sequence is CASSSYGGGETQYF. The CDR3 nucleotides are TGTGCCAGCAGCTCCTACGGGGGTGGCGAGACCCAGTACTTC. V and J are TRBV5-5 and TRBJ2-5; the D gene is possibly TRBD2 (6 bases). Per the germline V gene, CDR1 is SGHKS and CDR2 is YYEKEE (reference sequence). V was trimmed by 3 bases and J by 5 bases, leaving 14 bases between them. The CDR3 totals 14 residues.

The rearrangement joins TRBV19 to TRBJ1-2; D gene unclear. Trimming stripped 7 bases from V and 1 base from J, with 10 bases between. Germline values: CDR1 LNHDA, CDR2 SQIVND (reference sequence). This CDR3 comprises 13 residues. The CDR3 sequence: CASTGIFNYGYTF. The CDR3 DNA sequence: TGTGCCAGTACGGGTATCTTTAACTATGGCTACACCTTC.

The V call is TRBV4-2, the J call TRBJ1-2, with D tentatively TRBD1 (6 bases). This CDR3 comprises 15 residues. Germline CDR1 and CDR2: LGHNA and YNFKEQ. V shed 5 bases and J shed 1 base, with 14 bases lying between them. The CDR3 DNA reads TGTGCCAGCAGCTCTGACTACAGGGATAACTATGGCTACACCTTC. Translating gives CASSSDYRDNYGYTF.

The CDR3 coding sequence is TGTGCCACCATCCAGTACCAACCGCCCGAGCAGTACTTC. This encodes CATIQYQPPEQYF. The chain has TRBV6-6 and TRBJ2-7; D is ambiguous. Trimming removed 10 bases from V and 6 bases from J, with 19 bases in between. Per the germline V gene, CDR1 is MNHNY and CDR2 is SVGAGI (reference sequence). The CDR3 loop spans 13 amino acids.

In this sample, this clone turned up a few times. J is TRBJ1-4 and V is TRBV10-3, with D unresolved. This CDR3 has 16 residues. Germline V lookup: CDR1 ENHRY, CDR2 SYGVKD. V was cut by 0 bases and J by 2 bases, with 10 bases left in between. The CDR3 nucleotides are TGTGCCATCAGTGAGTCGGAGATCAGCACTAATGAAAAACTGTTTTTT. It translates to CAISESEISTNEKLFF.

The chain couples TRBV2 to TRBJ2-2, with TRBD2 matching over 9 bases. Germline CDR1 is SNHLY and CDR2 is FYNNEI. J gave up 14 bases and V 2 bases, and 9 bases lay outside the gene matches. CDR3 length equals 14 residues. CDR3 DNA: TGTGCCAGCAGTGAAAGCGGGGGGAGCTTTTTCCTGTTTTTT. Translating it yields CASSESGGSFFLFF.